This T cell receptor beta chain was sequenced for a study of T-cell memory formation after mild COVID-19. Study-level background: TCR clusters largely stayed donor specific.

Findings and limits, study-wide: Mostly located in CM and EM were contracting CD4+ clones, with contracting CD8+ clones located in EMRA.

Trimming took 0 bases from V and 7 from J, leaving 13 bases between them. Germline CDR1 SGDLS, CDR2 YYNGEE. CDR3 length equals 14 residues. This clonotype was counted a few times. Its antigen is undetermined. TCRdb reprocessed the 5' RACE reads via MiXCR and lists one record per CDR3 protein. This table has about 470,000 distinct CDR3 sequences, about 23% appearing once. The sequence was obtained from an adult woman who had mild COVID-19 (a few samples of this study predate the infection). Cell type and time point are not known. Sample: PBMCs or a T cell subset sorted from them (not recorded which). The chain links TRBV9 to TRBJ1-1; D gene unclear. The CDR3 is CASSVGGSLDEAFF. For the CDR3, the DNA is TGTGCCAGCAGCGTAGGAGGCAGCCTAGATGAAGCTTTCTTT.